The sequence of this TCR beta chain was determined in a study of control samples from healthy donors and cancer patients. Generated by immunoSEQ multiplex PCR, the TCRdb table keeps only in-frame clones and is missing some. The sample carries approximately 87,000 clones, around 87% recorded once. V lost 3 bases and J lost 6, with 12 bases in between. CDR1 MNHEY and CDR2 SVGEGT come from the germline V gene. The CDR3 runs to 14 residues. V and J are TRBV6-2 or TRBV6-3 and TRBJ2-4; D unclear. Material for sequencing was blood. This receptor was obtained from a woman between 50 and 59 years old in good health. CDR3 nucleotide sequence: TGTGCCAGCAGTTATCAAGCTCTGCCAAACATTCAGTACTTC. Its protein is CASSYQALPNIQYF.